The TCR beta chain described here comes from a study of T cell repertoires in cytomegalovirus infection. Study-level results: The cumulative frequency of public TCR beta families distinguished individuals who carried CMV together with the relevant HLA.

Trimming took 8 bases from V and 2 from J; bases not matched to a gene: 6. Germline V gives CDR1 MNHEY, CDR2 SMNVEV (reference sequence). The CDR3 is 13 amino acids. In TCRdb, the reads were re-called with MiXCR into one record per CDR3 protein. Of roughly 180,000 distinct CDR3 sequences in the sample, 17% were seen once. Of note for this clonotype: The antigen is unknown.

The specimen sequenced was CD8+ T cells from PBMCs. The origin of this receptor is a human donor in good health (CMV status not recorded). Some clones in this sample may be carry-over from other donors' samples. The rearrangement joins TRBV27 to TRBJ2-7, with TRBD1 matching over 7 bases. The CDR3 sequence is CASRDRTTYEQYF. Here the CDR3 DNA reads TGTGCCAGCCGGGACAGAACGACCTACGAGCAGTACTTC.